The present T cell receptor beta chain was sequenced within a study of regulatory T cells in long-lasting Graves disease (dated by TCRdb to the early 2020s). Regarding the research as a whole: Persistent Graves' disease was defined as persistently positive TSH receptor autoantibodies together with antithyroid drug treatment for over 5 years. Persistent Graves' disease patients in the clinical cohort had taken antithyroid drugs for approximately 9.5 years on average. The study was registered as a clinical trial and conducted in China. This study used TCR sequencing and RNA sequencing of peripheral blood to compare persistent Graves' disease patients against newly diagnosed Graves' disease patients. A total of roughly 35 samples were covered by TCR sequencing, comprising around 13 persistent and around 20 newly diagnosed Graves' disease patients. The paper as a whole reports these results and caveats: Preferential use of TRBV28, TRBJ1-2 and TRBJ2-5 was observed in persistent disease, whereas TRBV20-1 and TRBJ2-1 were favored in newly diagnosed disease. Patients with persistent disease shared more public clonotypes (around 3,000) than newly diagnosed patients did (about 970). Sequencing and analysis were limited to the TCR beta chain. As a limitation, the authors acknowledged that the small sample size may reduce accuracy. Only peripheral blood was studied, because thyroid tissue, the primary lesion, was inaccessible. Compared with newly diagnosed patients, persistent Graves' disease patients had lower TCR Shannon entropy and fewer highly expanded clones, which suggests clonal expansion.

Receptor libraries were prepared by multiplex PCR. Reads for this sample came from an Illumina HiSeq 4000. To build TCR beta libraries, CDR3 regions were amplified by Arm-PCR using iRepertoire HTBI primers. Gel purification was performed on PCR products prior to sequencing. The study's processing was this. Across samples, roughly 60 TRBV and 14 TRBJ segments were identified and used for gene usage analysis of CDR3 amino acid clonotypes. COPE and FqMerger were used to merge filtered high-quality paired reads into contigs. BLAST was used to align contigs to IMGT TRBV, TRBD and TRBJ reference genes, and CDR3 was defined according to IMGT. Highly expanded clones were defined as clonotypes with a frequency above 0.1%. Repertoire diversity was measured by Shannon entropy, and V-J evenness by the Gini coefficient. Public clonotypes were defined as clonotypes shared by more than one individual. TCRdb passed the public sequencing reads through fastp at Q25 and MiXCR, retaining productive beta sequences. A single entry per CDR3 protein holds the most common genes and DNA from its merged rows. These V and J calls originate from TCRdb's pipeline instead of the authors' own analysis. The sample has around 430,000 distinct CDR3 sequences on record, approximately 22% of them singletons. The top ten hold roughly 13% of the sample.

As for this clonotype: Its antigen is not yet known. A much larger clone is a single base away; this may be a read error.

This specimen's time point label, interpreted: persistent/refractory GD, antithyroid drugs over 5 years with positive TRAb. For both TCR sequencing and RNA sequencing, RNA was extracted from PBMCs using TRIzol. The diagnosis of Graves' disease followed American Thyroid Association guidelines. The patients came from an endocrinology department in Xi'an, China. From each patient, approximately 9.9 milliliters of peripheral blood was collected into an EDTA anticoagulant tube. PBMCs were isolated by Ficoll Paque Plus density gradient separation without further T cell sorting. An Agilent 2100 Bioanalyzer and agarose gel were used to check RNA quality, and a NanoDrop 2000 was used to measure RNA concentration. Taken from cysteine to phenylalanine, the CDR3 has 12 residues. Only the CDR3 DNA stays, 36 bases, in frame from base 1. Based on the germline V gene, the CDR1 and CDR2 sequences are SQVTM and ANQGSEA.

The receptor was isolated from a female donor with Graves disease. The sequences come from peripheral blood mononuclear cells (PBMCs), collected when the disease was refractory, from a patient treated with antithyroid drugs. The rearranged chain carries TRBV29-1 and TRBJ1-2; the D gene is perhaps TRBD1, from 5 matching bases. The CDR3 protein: CSVGISGFGYAF. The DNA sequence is TGCAGCGTCGGAATTTCAGGGTTTGGCTACGCCTTC.